A single T cell receptor (beta chain) is shown here with its context. These data come from a study of blood T cell repertoires in COVID-19. For the study at large: T cells, B-cell-depleted T cells, or PBMCs supplied cDNA or gDNA.

Seattle cases were enrolled at active infection and followed longitudinally. Only in-frame clones appear in the TCRdb table, and some are missing; sequencing was by immunoSEQ multiplex PCR. The table lists about 200,000 clones, roughly 88% of them singletons. This CDR3 has 14 residues. Germline values: CDR1 LNHDA, CDR2 SQIVND (reference sequence). Trimming pared 6 bases from V and 0 bases from J, leaving 11 bases between. The sequencing input was peripheral blood. This receptor was obtained from a man aged 50 to 59 with COVID-19, enrolled during active disease. The chain couples TRBV19 to TRBJ1-1; D gene uncertain. The DNA for the CDR3 is TGTGCCAGTAGCCTAGGAGGAATGAACACTGAAGCTTTCTTT. Protein sequence: CASSLGGMNTEAFF.